The 8 T cell receptor beta chains below come from one sample, sequenced in a study of CD8 T cells in ankylosing spondylitis. TCRdb reanalysed the 5' RACE reads using MiXCR and keeps one entry per CDR3 protein. In the table there are 250,000 or so distinct CDR3 sequences, 15% to 20% of which are singletons. The source material was blood, either unsorted or a sorted T cell fraction (not recorded which). These receptors were obtained from a male donor with ankylosing spondylitis or in good health (not recorded which).

This clonotype showed up just a few times. V is TRBV5-1 and J is TRBJ2-1; 9 bases are a match to TRBD2. Germline V gene lookup returns CDR1 SGHRS and CDR2 YFSETQ. The CDR3 loop spans 16 amino acids. The junction had 7 bases not matched to a gene; V was cut back by 3 bases and J by 3 bases. The CDR3 is CASSSPAAGGYNEQFF. The CDR3 coding sequence is TGCGCCAGCAGCTCCCCTGCAGCGGGAGGCTACAATGAGCAGTTCTTC.

This clonotype was detected only a few times. The chain carries TRBV20-1 and TRBJ1-2; TRBD1 agrees at 7 bases. V gave up 6 bases and J gave up 3 bases; unmatched junction bases: 7. The CDR3 has 13 amino acids. Germline loops: CDR1 DFQATT, CDR2 SNEGSKA (reference sequence). CDR3 loop: CSARTGEYYGYTF. DNA for the CDR3: TGCAGTGCAAGAACAGGGGAATACTATGGCTACACCTTC.

Only a few counts were recorded for this clonotype. The CDR3 nucleotides read TGTGCCAGCAGTTTCTTGAACACTGAAGCTTTCTTT. This codes for CASSFLNTEAFF. The chain joins TRBV12-3 or TRBV12-4 to TRBJ1-1; the D is unclear. The CDR3 contains 12 residues. V was pared by 3 bases and J by 0 bases, with 2 bases between.

This clonotype has more than one count but fewer than ten. The chain joins TRBV20-1 to TRBJ2-3; D may be TRBD2 (5 bases). This CDR3 spans 13 amino acids. CDR1 and CDR2 (germline): DFQATT, SNEGSKA (reference sequence). With 6 bases removed from V and 6 bases from J, the gap between germline ends came to 16 bases. The DNA for the CDR3 is TGCAGTGCCGAAAGCGGACCCCCGGATACGCAGTATTTT. The encoded protein is CSAESGPPDTQYF.

This CDR3 reads CASSLAVAYEQYF. The CDR3 bases are TGCGCCAGCAGCTTGGCCGTAGCTTACGAGCAGTACTTC. The chain carries TRBV5-1 and TRBJ2-7, with D hard to call. The germline gives CDR1 SGHRS, CDR2 YFSETQ. The CDR3 has 13 amino acids. The V end lost 0 bases, the J end lost 4 bases, and 8 bases lay between the germline ends.

The chain combines TRBV4-1 with TRBJ2-4, with D perhaps matching TRBD1 (6 bases). The CDR3 is made up of 17 amino acids. The germline V and J ends were trimmed by 1 base and 8 bases, with 21 bases remaining between them. CDR1 is MGHRA, CDR2 YSYEKL, per germline. In DNA, the CDR3 is TGCGCCAGCAGCCAAGGACCGACTACAGGGCCAAATGACATTCAGTACTTC. It encodes CASSQGPTTGPNDIQYF.

CDR3 sequence: CASSPFLVGEQFF. DNA of the CDR3: TGTGCCAGCAGTCCTTTCCTGGTTGGTGAGCAGTTCTTC. The chain links TRBV12-3 or TRBV12-4 to TRBJ2-1; D remains unclear. V shed 5 bases and J shed 9 bases, with 14 bases lying between them. The CDR3 covers 13 residues.

This clonotype appeared a few times. This chain links TRBV3-1 with TRBJ2-7; weak D call: TRBD2 (6 bases). The CDR3 is 11 amino acids. Germline V CDR1 and CDR2: LGHDT, YNNKEL (reference sequence). The CDR3 loop is CAAGQSYEQYF. As DNA, the CDR3 is TGTGCTGCGGGGCAGTCCTACGAGCAGTACTTC.